A selection of T cell receptor beta chains follows, all from one sample in a study of regulatory T cells in long-lasting Graves disease. From the multiplex PCR reads, TCRdb called clonotypes with MiXCR, one entry per CDR3 protein. In the table there are around 500,000 distinct CDR3 sequences, roughly 13% of which are singletons. The same sample was also used in a study of T cells in Graves' hyperthyroidism and ophthalmopathy.

The specimen was peripheral blood mononuclear cells (PBMCs), collected at new diagnosis, from a patient treated with antithyroid drugs. All receptors come from a man between 25 and 39 years old with Graves disease. Each CDR3 is given with its conserved first and last residue. A D gene is named only where the DNA matches it firmly. Size is omitted from some rows. Given values are once, few, many or a class for expanded clones.

CASSPRTSSISYEQYF	TGTGCCAGCTCACCCCGGACTAGCTCCATCTCCTACGAGCAGTACTTC	TRBD2	TRBJ2-7	TRBV18	few
CASFRGLPTDTQYF	TGTGCCAGCTTTCGGGGGCTACCAACAGATACGCAGTATTTT	NA	TRBJ2-3	TRBV6-2/TRBV6-3	few
CASSFGASGRPHEQFF	TGTGCCAGCAGCTTCGGGGCTAGCGGGAGACCCCATGAGCAGTTCTTC	TRBD2	TRBJ2-1	TRBV7-9	many
CAISDPGTVSSYEQYF	TGTGCCATCAGTGACCCCGGGACAGTAAGCTCCTACGAGCAGTACTTC	TRBD1	TRBJ2-7	TRBV10-3	many
CASSQDTPGGEQFF	TGCGCCAGCAGCCAAGATACCCCAGGTGGTGAGCAGTTCTTC	NA	TRBJ2-1	TRBV4-1	NA
CSVGDRTYYYEQYF	TGCAGCGTTGGGGATAGGACCTATTACTACGAGCAGTACTTC	NA	TRBJ2-7	TRBV29-1	few
CASSETPERAQYF	TGCGCCAGCAGTGAGACCCCCGAGAGGGCCCAGTACTTC	NA	TRBJ2-5	TRBV10-1	many
CASSESPSEKTQYF	TGCGCCAGCAGTGAGTCGCCTAGTGAGAAGACCCAGTACTTC	NA	TRBJ2-5	TRBV10-1	NA
CASSRDSGFYEQYF	TGTGCCAGCAGCCGGGACAGTGGATTCTACGAGCAGTACTTC	TRBD1	TRBJ2-7	TRBV14	NA
CASSQGVREKLFF	TGTGCCAGCAGCCAGGGGGTCAGGGAAAAACTGTTTTTT	TRBD1	TRBJ1-4	TRBV11-2	NA
CSATIEAETQYF	TGCAGTGCTACAATTGAGGCAGAGACCCAGTACTTC	NA	TRBJ2-5	TRBV20-1	NA
CASSLLSMNTEAFF	TGTGCCAGCAGCTTATTGAGTATGAACACTGAAGCTTTCTTT	NA	TRBJ1-1	TRBV7-6	many
CASSGTSGRETQYF	TGTGCCAGCAGCGGGACTAGCGGGAGAGAGACCCAGTACTTC	TRBD2	TRBJ2-5	TRBV6-2/TRBV6-3	many
CASGGLAGGLSTGELFF	TGTGCCAGCGGGGGACTAGCGGGAGGGCTAAGTACCGGGGAGCTGTTTTTT	TRBD2	TRBJ2-2	TRBV2	NA
CASSSYQPQHF	TGTGCCAGCAGTTCGTATCAGCCCCAGCATTTT	NA	TRBJ1-5	TRBV28	many
CASSSGTASYNEQFF	TGTGCCAGCAGCTCCGGGACAGCATCTTACAATGAGCAGTTCTTC	TRBD1	TRBJ2-1	TRBV5-6	NA
CATSDPLAGGPTGANVLTF	TGTGCCACCAGTGATCCCCTAGCGGGAGGGCCAACTGGGGCCAACGTCCTGACTTTC	TRBD2	TRBJ2-6	TRBV24-1	NA
CAWTPPGSRRNSPLHF	TGTGCCTGGACCCCGCCCGGTTCTCGTCGTAATTCACCCCTCCACTTT	NA	TRBJ1-6	TRBV30	many
CASSFGVGNIQYF	TGTGCCAGCAGCTTCGGGGTGGGAAACATTCAGTACTTC	NA	TRBJ2-4	TRBV7-9	many
CASGSYMDRSDSPLHF	TGTGCTAGTGGTTCATATATGGACAGGTCGGATTCACCCCTCCACTTT	TRBD1	TRBJ1-6	TRBV12-5	many
CSVLSGRVDTQYF	TGCAGCGTTCTAAGCGGGAGGGTGGATACGCAGTATTTT	TRBD2	TRBJ2-3	TRBV29-1	NA
CASSIPGLAQKETQYF	TGTGCCAGTAGTATACCGGGACTAGCGCAAAAAGAGACCCAGTACTTC	TRBD2	TRBJ2-5	TRBV19	many
CSASLLAVSTDTQYF	TGCAGTGCTAGTTTGTTAGCGGTTAGCACAGATACGCAGTATTTT	NA	TRBJ2-3	TRBV20-1	few
CATSRAGANNEQFF	TGTGCCACCAGCAGAGCAGGGGCGAATAATGAGCAGTTCTTC	NA	TRBJ2-1	TRBV15	many
CASSWGQGYGYTF	TGCGCCAGCAGCTGGGGACAGGGCTATGGCTACACCTTC	TRBD1	TRBJ1-2	TRBV5-1	many
CASSETYGSPLHF	TGTGCCAGTAGTGAGACATACGGGTCACCCCTCCACTTT	NA	TRBJ1-6	TRBV19	few
CASSEALLGGGANVLTF	TGTGCCAGCAGTGAAGCCCTTCTAGGGGGCGGGGCCAACGTCCTGACTTTC	TRBD1	TRBJ2-6	TRBV2	many
CASSATQGVADTQYF	TGTGCCAGCAGCGCCACACAGGGTGTAGCAGATACGCAGTATTTT	NA	TRBJ2-3	TRBV3-1	many
CSARAGGNPQHF	TGCAGTGCAAGGGCAGGGGGTAATCCCCAGCATTTT	TRBD1	TRBJ1-5	TRBV20-1	few
CASSEALTGHEQYF	TGCGCCAGCAGCGAAGCACTGACAGGGCACGAGCAGTACTTC	TRBD1	TRBJ2-7	TRBV5-1	many
CASSQDTWGAGANVLTF	TGTGCCAGCAGCCAAGATACGTGGGGCGCTGGGGCCAACGTCCTGACTTTC	NA	TRBJ2-6	TRBV3-1	NA
CASSQTRGGETQYF	TGTGCCAGCAGCCAAACGAGGGGCGGTGAGACCCAGTACTTC	NA	TRBJ2-5	TRBV3-1	few
CASSIVPGRGRTEAFF	TGTGCCAGTAGTATAGTCCCCGGCAGGGGACGGACTGAAGCTTTCTTT	NA	TRBJ1-1	TRBV19	many
CASSLVRYTDTQYF	TGTGCCAGCAGCTTAGTAAGGTACACAGATACGCAGTATTTT	NA	TRBJ2-3	TRBV7-6	many
CASSYRQGRNSPLHF	TGTGCCAGCAGTTATCGGCAGGGGCGAAATTCACCCCTCCACTTT	NA	TRBJ1-6	TRBV27	NA
CAGLTGGNYGYTF	TGTGCCGGACTGACAGGGGGAAACTATGGCTACACCTTC	TRBD1	TRBJ1-2	TRBV30	many
CASRASAGSPNQPQHF	TGTGCCAGCAGAGCCTCGGCGGGGTCTCCCAATCAGCCCCAGCATTTT	NA	TRBJ1-5	TRBV2	NA
CASSPLPGARDTQYF	TGTGCCAGCAGTCCCCTCCCGGGAGCCCGGGATACGCAGTATTTT	NA	TRBJ2-3	TRBV2	NA
CSASDYAGALEYEQYF	TGCAGTGCTAGCGACTACGCGGGAGCTTTGGAGTACGAGCAGTACTTC	TRBD2	TRBJ2-7	TRBV20-1	NA
CASSLALGLVGFYEQYF	TGTGCCAGCAGTTTAGCGCTCGGCCTGGTTGGCTTCTACGAGCAGTACTTC	NA	TRBJ2-7	TRBV12-3/TRBV12-4	many
CASSPTGGKQNTEAFF	TGTGCCAGCAGCCCCACAGGAGGGAAACAGAACACTGAAGCTTTCTTT	NA	TRBJ1-1	TRBV3-1	few
CASHRLAGGTDTQYF	TGTGCGTCTCACCGGCTAGCGGGAGGAACAGATACGCAGTATTTT	TRBD2	TRBJ2-3	TRBV9	NA
CASSFYEEDTQYF	TGTGCCAGCAGTTTTTACGAGGAGGATACGCAGTATTTT	NA	TRBJ2-3	TRBV27	many
CASSQDSIQPQHF	TGTGCCAGCAGCCAAGACAGTATCCAGCCCCAGCATTTT	NA	TRBJ1-5	TRBV5-5	NA
CASGETGHRTYEQYF	TGTGCCAGCGGGGAGACAGGGCATAGGACCTACGAGCAGTACTTC	TRBD1	TRBJ2-7	TRBV7-9	NA
CASRPTSGRAGEQFF	TGTGCCAGCAGGCCTACTAGCGGGAGGGCCGGTGAGCAGTTCTTC	TRBD2	TRBJ2-1	TRBV12-3/TRBV12-4	many